This TCR beta chain was found in a study of shared clonotypes between healthy human individuals. Across the whole study: Samples came from two female and a few male donors aged 18 to 49. General study findings and limits: In general, naive subsets displayed greater estimated richness than memory subsets did.

Repertoires were generated with immunoSEQ multiplex PCR, while TCRdb's copy carries only in-frame clones and drops some. The sample has 300,000 or so clones; around two thirds are singletons. Of note for this clone: The antigen is not known.

The V end lost 8 bases, the J end lost 7 bases, and 12 bases lay between the germline ends. Germline V lookup: CDR1 MNHEY, CDR2 SMNVEV (reference sequence). The CDR3 sequence is 11 residues long. The sequence derives from a man in his thirties or forties in good health. The source material was memory CD4+ T cells sorted from blood. The subset here: CD45RA-negative fraction. This chain uses TRBV27 with TRBJ2-7; D is uncertain. For the CDR3, the DNA is TGTGCCAGCGGCCTGGGGTTGGAGCAGTACTTC. This encodes CASGLGLEQYF.